Following are 23 T cell receptor beta chains from one sample sequenced in a study of blood T cells in healthy people across ages. Next came a second PCR, run for about 7 to 12 cycles, which used a sample-barcoded 5' primer along with a J-beta primer mix. TCRdb itself ran the 5' RACE reads through MiXCR, one entry per CDR3 protein. The sample lists roughly 1,800,000 distinct CDR3 sequences; 40% to 55% were seen once. Material: blood. These TCRs come from a woman aged 40 to 55 in good health.

This chain joins TRBV9 and TRBJ2-1, with no clear D. Deletions cut 0 bases from V and 9 bases from J, with 10 bases between. This CDR3 is built from 13 residues. Germline V gene sequence: CDR1 SGDLS, CDR2 YYNGEE. The CDR3 here is CASSVVGTIEQFF. In DNA, the CDR3 is TGTGCCAGCAGCGTAGTGGGCACAATTGAGCAGTTCTTC.

This clonotype was counted between two and nine times. The chain combines TRBV14 with TRBJ2-7; D unresolved. V was cut by 0 bases and J by 5 bases, with 14 bases left in between. The CDR3 is 15 residues long. Germline V gene lookup returns CDR1 SGHDN and CDR2 FVKESK. The CDR3 DNA follows: TGTGCCAGCAGCCAAGATCACCGACCTAGGGACGAGCAGTACTTC. Translated: CASSQDHRPRDEQYF.

A word on this clonotype: A read error is possible here, since a much larger clone lies one base away. The chain uses TRBV27 and TRBJ2-3; TRBD1 matches at 8 bases. This CDR3 comprises 15 residues. After removal of 6 bases from V and 0 bases from J, the junction contained 5 bases not matched to a gene. CDR1 MNHEY and CDR2 SMNVEV come from the germline V gene (reference sequence). CDR3 amino acids: CASRPRTGSTDTQYF. The DNA of the CDR3 is TGTGCCAGCAGACCCCGGACAGGGAGCACAGATACGCAGTATTTT.

V gene TRBV7-9 combines with J gene TRBJ2-1, with 7 bases identical to TRBD1. CDR3 length: 16 amino acids. Germline lookup yields CDR1 SEHNR and CDR2 FQNEAQ (reference sequence). The V and J ends lost 9 bases and 4 bases, in that order; junction bases with no gene match: 15. CDR3 coding DNA: TGTGCCAGTAGCCCAGACGGGGACAGAGCTTACAATGAGCAGTTCTTC. It codes for CASSPDGDRAYNEQFF.

The chain combines TRBV6-5 with TRBJ1-5, with 9 bases aligning to TRBD1. The V segment lost 4 bases and the J segment 6 bases; nucleotides outside the gene matches: 16. CDR3 length equals 18 residues. The V gene's germline CDR1 is MNHEY and CDR2 SVGAGI. CDR3 sequence (DNA): TGTGCCAGCAGTTCCACAACAGGGGGCTCCTCGTCAATTCAGCCCCAGCATTTT. This encodes CASSSTTGGSSSIQPQHF.

The V gene is TRBV7-9, the J gene TRBJ2-3; TRBD2 aligns across 9 bases. The V gene end was trimmed by 4 bases and the J gene end by 2 bases; junction bases not matched to a gene: 7. Germline CDR1 reads SEHNR; CDR2 reads FQNEAQ (reference sequence). This CDR3 has 16 amino acids. The CDR3 DNA is TGTGCCAGCAGCTACCGACTAGCGGAGATCACAGATACGCAGTATTTT. This sequence encodes CASSYRLAEITDTQYF.

This clonotype was seen a few times. The chain's CDR3 is CSAHSDRAGDTQYF. The CDR3 nucleotides read TGCAGTGCTCATTCAGACAGGGCCGGAGATACGCAGTATTTT. The J gene is TRBJ2-3, the V gene TRBV20-1; 7 positions match TRBD1. The length of the CDR3 is 14 residues. Per germline, CDR1 DFQATT and CDR2 SNEGSKA (reference sequence). V lost 5 bases, J lost 5 bases, and 10 bases stayed unmatched.

This clonotype was counted only a few times. This chain uses TRBV6-5 with TRBJ2-5; 11 nucleotides match TRBD1. Judging by the DNA end, TRBJ2-7 fits better; the J call may be wrong. The germline gives CDR1 MNHEY, CDR2 SVGAGI. This CDR3 has 14 amino acids. CDR3 protein: CASTSGTGGNEQYF. The CDR3 nucleotides are TGTGCCAGCACCTCCGGGACAGGGGGTAACGAGCAGTACTTC.

The sample holds a few counts of this clonotype. J is TRBJ2-6 and V is TRBV20-1, with D unclear. Germline V gene lookup returns CDR1 DFQATT and CDR2 SNEGSKA (reference sequence). V was cut by 8 bases and J by 0 bases, with 14 bases left in between. The CDR3 is made up of 15 amino acids. The CDR3 DNA reads TGCAGTCCGCACAGAGGATTCTCTGGGGCCAACGTCCTGACTTTC. This gives the protein CSPHRGFSGANVLTF.

This chain joins TRBV10-1 and TRBJ2-3, with TRBD2 matching 10 bases. This CDR3 contains 16 residues. Germline-derived CDR1 and CDR2 are WNHNN and SYGVQD (reference sequence). Trimming removed 4 bases from V and 2 bases from J; junction bases left unmatched: 6. The CDR3 loop is CASSVLAGPTTDTQYF. CDR3 bases: TGCGCCAGCAGTGTACTAGCGGGACCGACCACAGATACGCAGTATTTT.

This clonotype was found many times. The rearrangement uses TRBV10-3 and TRBJ2-5; 8 bases map to TRBD1. The CDR3 has 17 residues. After removal of 4 bases from V and 2 bases from J, the junction contained 12 bases not matched to a gene. CDR1 is ENHRY and CDR2 is SYGVKD in the germline V gene. The CDR3 loop reads CAISAPTGTGRQETQYF. CDR3 coding DNA: TGTGCCATCAGTGCGCCGACCGGGACAGGTCGACAAGAGACCCAGTACTTC.

This clonotype was found a few times. V and J are TRBV21-1 and TRBJ2-7; whether TRBD1, the table's D call, matches the DNA was not checked. TRBV21-1 constitutes a pseudogene. The length of the CDR3 is 17 residues. The CDR3 DNA reads TGTGCCAGCAGCAACCCGTCGACAGGGATTCTCTCCTACGAGCAGTACTTC. This translates into CASSNPSTGILSYEQYF.

V is TRBV6-2 or TRBV6-3 and J is TRBJ2-7; no definite D call. The J call could be wrong; TRBJ2-5 is a better fit for the DNA end. CDR1 MNHEY and CDR2 SVGEGT come from the germline V gene. This CDR3 region has 12 residues. Here the CDR3 reads CASNVGAETQYF. The CDR3 bases are TGTGCCAGCAATGTCGGAGCAGAGACCCAGTACTTC.

This chain's CDR3 is CASSQESIAGEGTDTQYF. The CDR3 coding sequence is TGCGCCAGCAGCCAAGAGTCGATAGCGGGGGAGGGCACAGATACGCAGTATTTT. This chain joins TRBV4-3 and TRBJ2-3; TRBD2 matches at 9 bases. This CDR3 region has 18 residues. V lost 0 bases, J lost 1 base, and 8 bases stayed unmatched. Germline V lookup: CDR1 LGHNA, CDR2 YSLEER.

The rearrangement uses TRBV7-6 and TRBJ2-7, with TRBD2 identical over 13 bases. With 5 bases clipped from V and 0 bases from J, the junction kept 1 base outside the gene matches. The CDR3 contains 15 residues. The germline V gene has CDR1 SGHVS and CDR2 FNYEAQ. CDR3 in DNA: TGTGCCAGCAGCGGACTAGCGGGGGTCTCCTACGAGCAGTACTTC. This sequence encodes CASSGLAGVSYEQYF.

About this clonotype: Compared with germline, one end of the junction differs, possibly owing to a read error. The chain recombines TRBV14 with TRBJ2-5; D is unclear. CDR3 length: 12 amino acids. CDR1 and CDR2 from the germline V gene are SGHDN and FVKESK. This CDR3 reads CASSQAEETRYF. In DNA form, the CDR3 reads TGTGCCAGCAGCCAAGCCGAAGAGACCCGGTACTTC.

In its sample, this clonotype was seen once. This rearrangement joins TRBV20-1 to TRBJ2-7, with D unresolved. The DNA end favors TRBJ2-5, so the J call may be wrong. CDR3 length: 10 amino acids. The V gene's germline CDR1 is DFQATT and CDR2 SNEGSKA (reference sequence). The CDR3 sequence is CSARGPTQYF. Written as DNA, the CDR3 is TGCAGTGCTAGAGGCCCGACCCAGTACTTC.

The V call is TRBV13, the J call TRBJ1-2; 8 bases map to TRBD1. V lost 3 bases to trimming and J lost 2 bases; unmatched junction nucleotides: 11. The CDR3 has 17 residues. CDR1 and CDR2 (germline): PRHDT, FYEKMQ (reference sequence). The CDR3 DNA follows: TGTGCCAGCAGCTTCCCCTCCTCGACAGGGGAGAACTATGGCTACACCTTC. Translated, it gives CASSFPSSTGENYGYTF. Looking up the rest from reference TRBV13 and TRBJ1-2 gives the full variable domain: AAGVIQSPRHLIKEKRETATLKCYPIPRHDTVYWYQQGPGQDPQFLISFYEKMQSDKGSIPDRFSAQQFSDYHSELNMSSLELGDSALYFCASSFPSSTGENYGYTFGSGTRLTVV.

The rearrangement uses TRBV9 and TRBJ2-7; a possible D gene is TRBD2 (6 bases). The V end was cut by 2 bases, the J end by 6 bases, with 12 bases between. Germline V gives CDR1 SGDLS, CDR2 YYNGEE. This CDR3 region has 13 residues. The CDR3 is CASSVIPGSEQYF. The CDR3 region has the DNA TGTGCCAGCAGCGTCATCCCCGGGAGCGAGCAGTACTTC.

The rearrangement links TRBV28 to TRBJ1-2; tentatively, D is TRBD1 (6 bases). V was shortened by 9 bases and J by 4 bases, with 15 bases between the two germline ends. The CDR3 sequence is 13 residues long. Germline loops: CDR1 MDHEN, CDR2 SYDVKM. The CDR3 DNA sequence: TGTGCCAGTAACAGGGAGTTGGGCTATGGCTACACCTTC. This codes for CASNRELGYGYTF.

V and J are TRBV5-1 and TRBJ2-1; perhaps TRBD2 as D (6 bases). The CDR3 consists of 15 residues. V was pared by 3 bases and J by 12 bases, with 22 bases between. CDR1 and CDR2 from the germline V gene are SGHRS and YFSETQ. The CDR3 nucleotides are TGCGCCAGCAGCTGGGCGGGACTTACCACGGTCGGGCAGTTCTTC. This translates into CASSWAGLTTVGQFF.

The rearrangement links TRBV4-2 to TRBJ1-5, with a tentative D call TRBD1 (5 bases). V was shortened by 0 bases and J by 0 bases, with 9 bases between the two germline ends. This CDR3 comprises 16 residues. Germline CDR1 is LGHNA and CDR2 is YNFKEQ. CDR3 loop: CASSQDRQRSNQPQHF. The CDR3 nucleotides read TGTGCCAGCAGCCAAGATAGACAGCGTAGCAATCAGCCCCAGCATTTT.

CDR3 region: CASSSRQGEVNQPQHF. The DNA of the CDR3 is TGTGCCAGCAGTTCTCGACAGGGGGAGGTCAATCAGCCCCAGCATTTT. The rearrangement links TRBV27 to TRBJ1-5, with 9 bases aligning to TRBD1. Germline assignment: CDR1 MNHEY and CDR2 SMNVEV (reference sequence). With 4 bases clipped from V and 3 bases from J, the junction kept 7 bases outside the gene matches. The CDR3 has 16 amino acids.